This TCR beta chain originates from a study of blood T cell repertoires in COVID-19 (dated by TCRdb to the early 2020s). About the full investigation: Samples covering the acute and convalescent phases of COVID-19 were provided by collaborators in the United States, Italy and Spain. The material from the prospective study consisted of cDNA or gDNA derived from T cells, B-cell-depleted T cells, or PBMCs. The dataset comprised deeply sampled blood TCRbeta repertoires from subjects exposed to, actively infected with, or recovered from COVID-19. A freely available public database, intended as a resource for researchers studying the immune response to SARS-CoV-2, is where the repertoires were released. The samples were drawn from two sources: the first 160 participants of the ongoing ImmuneRACE study, and some 1,300 subjects contributed by 6 global collaborators. A de-identified subject ID, COVID-19 status, age in years and sex were almost always included in the sample metadata. HLA class I and class II types, where available, came from metadata supplied by the sample provider rather than from assay-based typing.

TCRbeta CDR3 regions were amplified from genomic DNA by means of the immunoSEQ Assay, a bias-controlled multiplex PCR. The authors' analysis ran thus. Nucleated cell counts per sample were estimated from amplification of reference gene primers within the assay. Sequence reads were collapsed and filtered to measure the absolute abundance of every unique TCRbeta CDR3 rearrangement. Productive Simpson clonality was computed per sample as the square root of Simpson's diversity index over productive rearrangements. TCRdb's version of the immuneACCESS table is confined to in-frame rearrangements and falls short of the full clone set. An unresolved V gene accounts for under half of the shortfall where checked; the remainder is of unknown origin. V and J calls and clone size are given by that table; D and trimming were obtained from the DNA. Across this sample there are 100,000 to 130,000 clones, with about 93% seen only once. Of the sample, around 1.2% is held by the ten largest clones.

CDR1 is given as LNHDA and CDR2 as SQIVND, both from the germline V gene (reference sequence). Counted from cysteine to phenylalanine, this CDR3 has 17 amino acids. The sequence is cut down to CDR3 DNA, 51 bases in frame from base 1. The V and J ends are trimmed by 3 bases and 0 bases, leaving 17 bases between them. Whole blood was collected in K2EDTA tubes by collaborating institutions according to the institutions' own protocols. For TCRbeta analysis, collaborators shipped samples as frozen whole blood, isolated PBMCs, or DNA extracted from either of those sample types. The paper's findings and limits, for the study overall: Clinical and demographic metadata were provided uncurated, with the amount varying by source and participant.

Worth noting for this clone: Its target antigen remains unknown. Base qualities are not at hand, and no much larger clone is one base apart.

The rearrangement joined TRBV19 to TRBJ1-2; the D gene cannot be resolved reliably. The receptor was isolated from a woman in her twenties or thirties with acute or convalescent COVID-19. The source material was peripheral blood. The DNA sequence reads TGTGCCAGTAGTATCCATGGTGTTGAATTAGCTAACTATGGCTACACCTTC. It is translated as CASSIHGVELANYGYTF.